One sample yielded the 20 T cell receptor beta chains listed below, sequenced in a study of T cells in Graves' hyperthyroidism and ophthalmopathy. RNA transcripts served as the template for amplifying TCR beta CDR3 regions. First-round RT-PCR with HTBI primers amplified the TCR CDR3 region. From the multiplex PCR reads, TCRdb called clonotypes with MiXCR, one entry per CDR3 protein. The sample shows about 460,000 distinct CDR3 sequences, roughly 23% of them seen only once. Sequences were obtained from blood. Receptors were obtained from a woman in her 70s with Graves' ophthalmopathy.

Ten or more counts support this clonotype. The chain is built from TRBV7-9 and TRBJ2-7; the match to TRBD2 covers 10 bases. J lost 6 bases, V lost 6 bases, and 14 bases had no gene match. CDR1 and CDR2 from the germline V gene are SEHNR and FQNEAQ (reference sequence). This CDR3 region has 16 residues. This CDR3 is CASSFYTGTSVVEQYF. DNA of the CDR3: TGTGCCAGCAGTTTTTACACCGGGACTAGCGTAGTCGAGCAGTACTTC.

This clonotype has a count of ten or more. V gene TRBV7-2 combines with J gene TRBJ2-7; D assignment may be TRBD1 or TRBD2 (5 bases each). Germline lookup yields CDR1 SGHTA and CDR2 FQGNSA. This CDR3 is built from 14 residues. Deletions cut 5 bases from V and 0 bases from J, with 11 bases between. In DNA form, the CDR3 reads TGTGCCAGCAGCCGGGACGGCTCCTCCTACGAGCAGTACTTC. Protein product: CASSRDGSSYEQYF.

Concerning this clonotype: Mismatch with germline at one junction end may stem from a read error. J is TRBJ1-1 and V is TRBV29-1; D uncertain. This CDR3 is built from 13 residues. The V gene's germline CDR1 is SQVTM and CDR2 ANQGSEA. CDR3 residues: CSVTINTNTETFF. CDR3 in DNA: TGCAGCGTCACTATAAACACGAACACTGAAACTTTCTTT.

The chain joins TRBV7-2 to TRBJ2-7; 7 nucleotides match TRBD2. V lost 1 base to trimming and J lost 3 bases; unmatched junction nucleotides: 9. Germline CDR1 SGHTA, CDR2 FQGNSA. The CDR3 runs to 16 residues. The CDR3 coding sequence is TGTGCCAGCAGCTTAGTTGGTAGCGGGTTTAACTACGAGCAGTACTTC. Translated: CASSLVGSGFNYEQYF.

This chain uses TRBV12-5 with TRBJ1-5, with D hard to call. CDR3 size: 17 residues. The ends were cut back, 0 bases at V and 0 bases at J, with 12 bases in the middle. Looked up from germline, CDR1 is LGHNT and CDR2 is FRNRAP. The CDR3 DNA reads as TGTGCTAGTGGTTTGGTACCGCCCGGGTATAGCAATCAGCCCCAGCATTTT. It is translated as CASGLVPPGYSNQPQHF.

The sample holds a few counts of this clonotype. The chain has TRBV3-1 and TRBJ1-6; D is possibly TRBD1 (6 bases). Trimming took off 5 bases at V and 9 bases at J, with 14 bases between the two ends. The CDR3 covers 14 residues. Germline V gene sequence: CDR1 LGHDT, CDR2 YNNKEL (reference sequence). The chain's CDR3 is CASSSDSASSPLHF. The CDR3 DNA follows: TGTGCCAGCAGCTCGGACAGTGCAAGTTCACCCCTCCACTTT.

This clonotype was detected a few times. This chain uses TRBV18 with TRBJ1-1; D is unresolved. The V and J ends lost 2 bases and 4 bases respectively, with 8 bases between them. CDR3 length equals 13 residues. From germline, CDR1 is KGHSH and CDR2 LQKENI. The DNA for the CDR3 is TGTGCCAGCTCACCAGCGGTGGTCACTGAAGCTTTCTTT. It encodes CASSPAVVTEAFF.

This chain uses TRBV3-1 with TRBJ2-1; TRBD2 aligns across 14 bases. Germline CDR1 LGHDT, CDR2 YNNKEL (reference sequence). CDR3 length equals 15 residues. The V and J ends lost 4 bases and 7 bases, in that order; junction bases with no gene match: 3. CDR3 protein: CASSPTSGRGNEQFF. CDR3 nucleotides: TGTGCCAGCAGCCCGACTAGCGGGAGGGGTAATGAGCAGTTCTTC.

This chain joins TRBV20-1 and TRBJ1-2; D is unresolved. The germline CDR1 and CDR2 sequences are DFQATT and SNEGSKA (reference sequence). V was pared by 5 bases and J by 2 bases, with 6 bases between. The CDR3 is 11 residues long. The CDR3 here is CSADTNYGYTF. For the CDR3, the DNA is TGCAGTGCTGACACAAACTATGGCTACACCTTC.

The chain has TRBV4-1 and TRBJ2-3; D possibly matches TRBD1 or TRBD2 (5 bases each). The CDR3 loop spans 14 amino acids. The V and J ends lost 4 bases and 3 bases respectively, with 11 bases between them. Germline V gene sequence: CDR1 MGHRA, CDR2 YSYEKL. The CDR3 DNA reads TGCGCCAGCAGCCCCGTGTGGGGGACAGATACGCAGTATTTT. Encoded protein: CASSPVWGTDTQYF.

The chain recombines TRBV5-1 with TRBJ2-5; 9 positions match TRBD2. Trimming took 2 bases from V and 5 from J; bases not matched to a gene: 7. Per germline, CDR1 SGHRS and CDR2 YFSETQ. This CDR3 is built from 15 residues. The CDR3 spells CASSFAGGVQETQYF. The CDR3 DNA reads as TGCGCCAGCAGCTTCGCGGGAGGGGTCCAGGAGACCCAGTACTTC. Using reference TRBV5-1 and TRBJ2-5 for the parts outside the CDR3, the full variable domain is KAGVTQTPRYLIKTRGQQVTLSCSPISGHRSVSWYQQTPGQGLQFLFEYFSETQRNKGNFPGRFSGRQFSNSRSEMNVSTLELGDSALYLCASSFAGGVQETQYFGPGTRLLVL.

The chain carries TRBV12-5 and TRBJ2-1; the D is unclear. The V gene's germline CDR1 is LGHNT and CDR2 FRNRAP. Trimming left V 6 bases short and J 6 bases short, with 15 bases between. The CDR3 consists of 14 residues. The CDR3 region is CASGWIFNGNEQFF. CDR3 nucleotides: TGTGCTAGTGGGTGGATCTTTAATGGCAATGAGCAGTTCTTC.

V gene TRBV12-3 or TRBV12-4 combines with J gene TRBJ2-1; 12 nucleotides line up with TRBD1. This CDR3 has 13 residues. V lost 10 bases and J lost 8; bases outside the gene matches: 6. CDR3 DNA: TGTGCCACGGGACAGGGGGCAGGATATGAGCAGTTCTTC. Its protein product is CATGQGAGYEQFF.

The gene calls are TRBV12-3 or TRBV12-4 and TRBJ1-1; D gene uncertain. V was trimmed by 3 bases and J by 6 bases, leaving 11 bases between them. CDR3 size: 13 residues. CDR3: CASSFTRRAEAFF. The CDR3 nucleotides read TGTGCCAGCAGTTTCACCCGGCGGGCTGAAGCTTTCTTT.

At least ten counts were recorded for this clonotype. The chain joins TRBV7-8 to TRBJ1-5; 9 bases agree with TRBD1. J lost 6 bases, V lost 3 bases, and 9 bases had no gene match. The CDR3 runs 16 residues. Per the germline V gene, CDR1 is SGHVS and CDR2 is FQNEAQ. The CDR3 DNA sequence: TGTGCCAGCAGCTTGACGGGACAGGGTGCGGGTCAGCCCCAGCATTTT. Protein: CASSLTGQGAGQPQHF.

This clonotype was found many times. The CDR3 sequence is CASSAPPREQYF. CDR3 nucleotides: TGTGCCAGCAGTGCTCCTCCGCGAGAGCAGTACTTC. This sequence joins TRBV28 and TRBJ2-7, with D hard to call. V dropped 5 bases and J dropped 7 bases, with 12 bases sitting between them. The CDR3 is 12 residues long. CDR1 is MDHEN and CDR2 is SYDVKM in the germline V gene.

The table lists this clonotype with a few counts. This rearrangement joins TRBV5-1 to TRBJ1-1; D uncertain. Deletions cut 2 bases from V and 0 bases from J, with 8 bases between. Germline lookup yields CDR1 SGHRS and CDR2 YFSETQ. The CDR3 contains 14 residues. In DNA form, the CDR3 reads TGCGCCAGCAGCTTTGCTTGGATGAACACTGAAGCTTTCTTT. Translated, it gives CASSFAWMNTEAFF.

This clonotype was found a few times. This sequence joins TRBV4-3 and TRBJ2-7, with D perhaps TRBD1 or TRBD2 (6 bases each). The germline V gene has CDR1 LGHNA and CDR2 YSLEER. The CDR3 is made up of 15 amino acids. The V end lost 4 bases, the J end lost 3 bases, and 16 bases lay between the germline ends. CDR3 loop: CASSRKAGGGYEQYF. CDR3 DNA sequence: TGCGCCAGCAGCCGCAAGGCCGGGGGCGGCTACGAGCAGTACTTC.

This clonotype has just a few counts. The chain couples TRBV30 to TRBJ1-1; 8 bases map to TRBD1. The CDR3 is 12 residues long. The germline V gene encodes CDR1 GTSNPN and CDR2 SVGIG (reference sequence). V dropped 5 bases and J dropped 11; count of bases not matched to a gene: 10. DNA of the CDR3: TGTGCCTGGTCCCCTTCGACAGGGGAGGCTTTCTTT. Its protein product is CAWSPSTGEAFF. Full variable domain (remainder filled in from reference TRBV30 and TRBJ1-1): SQTIHQWPATLVQPVGSPLSLECTVEGTSNPNLYWYRQAAGRGLQLLFYSVGIGQISSEVPQNLSASRPQDRQFILSSKKLLLSDSGFYLCAWSPSTGEAFFGQGTRLTVV.

This clonotype showed up just a few times. Sequence at one end of the junction differs from germline and may be a read error. This chain connects TRBV7-7 to TRBJ2-1; TRBD2 matches 7 bases. Germline CDR1 reads SSHAT; CDR2 reads FNYEAQ (reference sequence). The CDR3 runs to 16 residues. The CDR3 protein is CASSKRSGLAYNEQFF. The CDR3 bases are TGTGCTAGCAGCAAACGTAGCGGGCTAGCCTACAATGAGCAGTTCTTC.